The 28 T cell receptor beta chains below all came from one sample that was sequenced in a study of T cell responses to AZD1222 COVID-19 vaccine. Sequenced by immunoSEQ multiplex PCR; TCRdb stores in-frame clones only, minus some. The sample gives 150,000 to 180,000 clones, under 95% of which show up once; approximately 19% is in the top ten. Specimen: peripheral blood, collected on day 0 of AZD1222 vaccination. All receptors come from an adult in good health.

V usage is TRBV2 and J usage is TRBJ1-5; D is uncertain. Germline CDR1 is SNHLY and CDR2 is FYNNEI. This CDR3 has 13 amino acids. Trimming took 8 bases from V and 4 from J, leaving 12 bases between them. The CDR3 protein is CASAPPGNQPQHF. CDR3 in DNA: TGTGCCAGCGCCCCGCCGGGAAATCAGCCCCAGCATTTT.

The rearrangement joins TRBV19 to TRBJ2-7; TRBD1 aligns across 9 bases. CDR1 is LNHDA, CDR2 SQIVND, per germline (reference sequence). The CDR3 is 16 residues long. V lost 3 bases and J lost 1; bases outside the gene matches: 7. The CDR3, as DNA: TGTGCCAGTAGTATCAGACCGACAGGGGGATCCTACGAGCAGTACTTC. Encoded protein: CASSIRPTGGSYEQYF.

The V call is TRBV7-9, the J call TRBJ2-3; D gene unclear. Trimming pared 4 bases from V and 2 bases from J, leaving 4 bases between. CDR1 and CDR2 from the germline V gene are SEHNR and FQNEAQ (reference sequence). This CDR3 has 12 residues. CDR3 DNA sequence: TGTGCCAGCAGCTCCCCCACAGATACGCAGTATTTT. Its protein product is CASSSPTDTQYF.

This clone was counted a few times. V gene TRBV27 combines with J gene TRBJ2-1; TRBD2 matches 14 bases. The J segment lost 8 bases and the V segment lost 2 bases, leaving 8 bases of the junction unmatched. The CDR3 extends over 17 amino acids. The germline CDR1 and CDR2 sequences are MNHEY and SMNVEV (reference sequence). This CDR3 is CASSLGLAGGLRDEQFF. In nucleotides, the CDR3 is TGTGCCAGCAGTTTAGGACTAGCGGGGGGTCTTAGGGATGAGCAGTTCTTC.

CDR3 nucleotide sequence: TGTGCCAGCTCACCCGGCGGGACAGGGGAGACCCAGTACTTC. This codes for CASSPGGTGETQYF. The rearrangement links TRBV18 to TRBJ2-5, with 9 bases identical to TRBD1. This CDR3 spans 14 amino acids. Germline CDR1 KGHSH, CDR2 LQKENI. J gave up 5 bases and V 3 bases, and 4 bases lay outside the gene matches.

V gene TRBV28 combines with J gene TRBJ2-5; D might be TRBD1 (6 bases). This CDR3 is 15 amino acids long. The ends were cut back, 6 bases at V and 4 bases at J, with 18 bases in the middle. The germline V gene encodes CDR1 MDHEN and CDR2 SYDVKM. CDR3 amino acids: CASSPTGQLRETQYF. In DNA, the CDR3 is TGTGCCAGCAGCCCCACGGGACAATTACGAGAGACCCAGTACTTC.

The CDR3 DNA sequence: TGTGCCAGCACCCGAAGCGGGCAGGGAAATCAGCCCCAGCATTTT. Its translation is CASTRSGQGNQPQHF. V usage is TRBV7-2 and J usage is TRBJ1-5, with a possible D match to TRBD1 (5 bases). The CDR3 is 15 amino acids. Trimming pared 7 bases from V and 4 bases from J, leaving 17 bases between. CDR1 is SGHTA, CDR2 FQGNSA, per germline.

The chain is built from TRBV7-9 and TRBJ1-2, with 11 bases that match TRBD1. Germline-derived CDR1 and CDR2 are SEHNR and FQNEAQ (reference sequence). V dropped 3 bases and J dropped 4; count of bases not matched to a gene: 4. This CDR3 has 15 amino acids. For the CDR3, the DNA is TGTGCCAGCAGCTTCGGACAGGGGGCCGGCTATGGCTACACCTTC. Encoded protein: CASSFGQGAGYGYTF.

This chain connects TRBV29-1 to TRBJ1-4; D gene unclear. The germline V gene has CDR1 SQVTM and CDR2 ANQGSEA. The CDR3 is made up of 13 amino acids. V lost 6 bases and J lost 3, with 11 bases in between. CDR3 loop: CSVIPGANEKLFF. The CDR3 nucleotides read TGCAGCGTCATCCCCGGGGCTAATGAAAAACTGTTTTTT.

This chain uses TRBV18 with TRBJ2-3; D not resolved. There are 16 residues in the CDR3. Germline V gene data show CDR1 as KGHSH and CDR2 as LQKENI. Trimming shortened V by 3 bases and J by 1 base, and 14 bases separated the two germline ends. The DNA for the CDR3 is TGTGCCAGCTCACCCGCGTCCTTAGGAGGCACAGATACGCAGTATTTT. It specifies CASSPASLGGTDTQYF.

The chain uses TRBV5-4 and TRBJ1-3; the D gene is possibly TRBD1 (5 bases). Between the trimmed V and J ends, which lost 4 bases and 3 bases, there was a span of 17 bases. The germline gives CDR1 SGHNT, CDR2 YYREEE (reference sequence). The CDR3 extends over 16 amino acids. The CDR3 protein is CASSADVAGGGNTIYF. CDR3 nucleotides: TGTGCCAGCAGCGCAGACGTTGCGGGGGGTGGAAACACCATATATTTT.

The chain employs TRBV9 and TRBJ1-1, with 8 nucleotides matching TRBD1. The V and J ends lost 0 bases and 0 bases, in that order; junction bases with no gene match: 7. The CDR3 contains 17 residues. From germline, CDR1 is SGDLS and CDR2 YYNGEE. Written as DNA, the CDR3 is TGTGCCAGCAGCGTAGAGGACAGGGTATTGATGAACACTGAAGCTTTCTTT. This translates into CASSVEDRVLMNTEAFF.

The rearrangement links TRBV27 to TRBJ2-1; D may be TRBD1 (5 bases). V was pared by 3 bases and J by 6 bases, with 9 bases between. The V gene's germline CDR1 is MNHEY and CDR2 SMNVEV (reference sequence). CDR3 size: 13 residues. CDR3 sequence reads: CASSLGQINEQFF. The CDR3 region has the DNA TGTGCCAGCAGTTTGGGGCAGATCAATGAGCAGTTCTTC.

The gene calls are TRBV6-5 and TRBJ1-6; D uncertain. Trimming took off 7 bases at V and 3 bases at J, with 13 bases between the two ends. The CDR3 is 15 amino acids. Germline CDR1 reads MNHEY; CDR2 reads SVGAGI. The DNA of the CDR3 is TGTGCCAGCAACGAAGGGCGGCACTATAATTCACCCCTCCACTTT. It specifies CASNEGRHYNSPLHF.

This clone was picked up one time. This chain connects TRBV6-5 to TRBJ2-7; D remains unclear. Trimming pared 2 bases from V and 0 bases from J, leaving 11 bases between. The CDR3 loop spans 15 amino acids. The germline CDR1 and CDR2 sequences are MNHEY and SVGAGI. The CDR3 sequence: CASSYSQTSSYEQYF. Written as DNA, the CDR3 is TGTGCCAGCAGTTACAGCCAGACGAGCTCCTACGAGCAGTACTTC.

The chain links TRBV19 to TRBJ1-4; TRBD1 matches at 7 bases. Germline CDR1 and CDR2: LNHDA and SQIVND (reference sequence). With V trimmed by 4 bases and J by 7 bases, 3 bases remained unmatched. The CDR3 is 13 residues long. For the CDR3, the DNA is TGTGCCAGTAGTAGAGGGGGCATTGAAAAACTGTTTTTT. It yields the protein CASSRGGIEKLFF.

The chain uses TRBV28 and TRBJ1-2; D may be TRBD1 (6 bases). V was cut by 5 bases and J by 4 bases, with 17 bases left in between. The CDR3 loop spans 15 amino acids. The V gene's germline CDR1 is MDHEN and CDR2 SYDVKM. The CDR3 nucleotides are TGTGCCAGCAGTCCCAGGCGGGGGGCGGTCTATGGCTACACCTTC. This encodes CASSPRRGAVYGYTF.

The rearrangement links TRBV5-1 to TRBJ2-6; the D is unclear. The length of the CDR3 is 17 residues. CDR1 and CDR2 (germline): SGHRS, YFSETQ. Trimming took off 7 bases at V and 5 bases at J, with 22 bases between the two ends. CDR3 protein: CASGTSAVPNRANVLTF. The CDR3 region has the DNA TGCGCCAGCGGTACCTCGGCAGTACCAAATAGGGCCAACGTCCTGACTTTC.

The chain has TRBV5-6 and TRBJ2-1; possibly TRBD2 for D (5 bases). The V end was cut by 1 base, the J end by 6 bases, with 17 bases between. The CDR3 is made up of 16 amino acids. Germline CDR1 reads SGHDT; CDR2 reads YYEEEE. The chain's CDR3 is CASSLKSGSQRNEQFF. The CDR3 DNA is TGTGCCAGCAGCTTGAAGTCTGGGAGTCAGCGCAATGAGCAGTTCTTC.

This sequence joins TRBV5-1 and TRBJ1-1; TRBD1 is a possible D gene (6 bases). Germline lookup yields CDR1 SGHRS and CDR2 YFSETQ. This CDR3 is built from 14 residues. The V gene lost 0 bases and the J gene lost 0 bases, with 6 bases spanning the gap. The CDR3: CASSLGDMNTEAFF. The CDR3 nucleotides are TGCGCCAGCAGCTTGGGGGACATGAACACTGAAGCTTTCTTT. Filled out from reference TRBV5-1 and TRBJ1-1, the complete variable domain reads KAGVTQTPRYLIKTRGQQVTLSCSPISGHRSVSWYQQTPGQGLQFLFEYFSETQRNKGNFPGRFSGRQFSNSRSEMNVSTLELGDSALYLCASSLGDMNTEAFFGQGTRLTVV.

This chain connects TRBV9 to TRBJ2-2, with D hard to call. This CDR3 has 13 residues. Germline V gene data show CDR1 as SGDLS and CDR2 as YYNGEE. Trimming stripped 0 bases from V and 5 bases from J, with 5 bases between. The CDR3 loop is CASSVEPTGELFF. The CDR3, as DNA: TGTGCCAGCAGCGTAGAACCTACCGGGGAGCTGTTTTTT.

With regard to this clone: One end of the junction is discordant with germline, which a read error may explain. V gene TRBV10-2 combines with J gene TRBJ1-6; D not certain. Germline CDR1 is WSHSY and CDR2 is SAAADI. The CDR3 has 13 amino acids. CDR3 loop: CARSGLPDSPLHF. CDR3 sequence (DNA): TGCGCCCGCAGCGGACTCCCCGATTCACCCCTCCACTTT.

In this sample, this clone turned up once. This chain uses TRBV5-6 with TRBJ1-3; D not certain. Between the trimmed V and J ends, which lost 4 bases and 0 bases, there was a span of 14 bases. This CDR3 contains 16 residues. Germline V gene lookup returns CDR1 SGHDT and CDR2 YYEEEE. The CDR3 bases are TGTGCCAGCAGCCTACCCGGAACCCACTCTGGAAACACCATATATTTT. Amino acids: CASSLPGTHSGNTIYF.

CDR3: CASSLVGYQETQYF. For the CDR3, the DNA is TGTGCCAGCAGCTTAGTTGGCTACCAAGAGACCCAGTACTTC. The chain has TRBV7-6 and TRBJ2-5; D remains unclear. V dropped 1 base and J dropped 0 bases, with 6 bases sitting between them. The CDR3 runs 14 residues. Germline assignment: CDR1 SGHVS and CDR2 FNYEAQ. Full variable domain (missing parts from reference TRBV7-6 and TRBJ2-5): GAGVSQSPRYKVTKRGQDVALRCDPISGHVSLYWYRQALGQGPEFLTYFNYEAQQDKSGLPNDRFSAERPEGSISTLTIQRTEQRDSAMYRCASSLVGYQETQYFGPGTRLLVL.

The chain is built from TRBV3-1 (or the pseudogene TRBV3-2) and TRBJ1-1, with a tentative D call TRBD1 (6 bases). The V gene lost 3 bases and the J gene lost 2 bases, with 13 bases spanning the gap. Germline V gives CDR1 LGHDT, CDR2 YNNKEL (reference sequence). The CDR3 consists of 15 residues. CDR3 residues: CASSQFRGSNTEAFF. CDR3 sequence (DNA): TGTGCCAGCAGCCAGTTCAGGGGCTCCAACACTGAAGCTTTCTTT.

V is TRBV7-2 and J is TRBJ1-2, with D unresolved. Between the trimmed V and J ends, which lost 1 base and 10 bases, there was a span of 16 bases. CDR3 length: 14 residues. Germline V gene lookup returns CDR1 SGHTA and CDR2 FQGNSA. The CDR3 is CASSLVVTDLDYTF. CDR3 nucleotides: TGTGCCAGCAGCTTAGTTGTGACGGATCTTGACTACACCTTC.

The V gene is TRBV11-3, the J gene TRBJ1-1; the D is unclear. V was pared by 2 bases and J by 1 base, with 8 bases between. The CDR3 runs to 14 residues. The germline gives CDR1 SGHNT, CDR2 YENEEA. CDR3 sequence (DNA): TGTGCCAGCAGCTTAATGGACCAGAACACTGAAGCTTTCTTT. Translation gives CASSLMDQNTEAFF.

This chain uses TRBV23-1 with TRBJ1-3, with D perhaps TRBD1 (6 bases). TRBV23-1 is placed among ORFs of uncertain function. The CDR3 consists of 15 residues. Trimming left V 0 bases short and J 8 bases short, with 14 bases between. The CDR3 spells CASSQSGPHRDTIYF. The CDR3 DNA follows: TGCGCCAGCAGTCAATCGGGGCCCCACAGGGACACCATATATTTT.